The 29 T cell receptor beta chains reported below all come from one sample, sequenced in a study of T cell changes during pregnancy in multiple sclerosis. The data were produced by immunoSEQ multiplex PCR, yet TCRdb's version contains in-frame clones alone and is incomplete. The data show around 59,000 clones, approximately 93% seen once. The material was CD8+ T cells from peripheral blood mononuclear cells, obtained in the second trimester of pregnancy. These receptors were collected from a female donor with multiple sclerosis, enrolled in a pregnancy study.

The chain has TRBV27 and TRBJ2-1, with TRBD1 identical over 8 bases. The V gene end was trimmed by 6 bases and the J gene end by 1 base; junction bases not matched to a gene: 8. Germline CDR1 is MNHEY and CDR2 is SMNVEV (reference sequence). CDR3 length: 16 amino acids. This CDR3 is CASSLLRGPSYNEQFF. The DNA for the CDR3 is TGTGCCAGCAGCCTTCTCAGGGGGCCTTCCTACAATGAGCAGTTCTTC.

The chain uses TRBV29-1 and TRBJ2-1; 7 bases are a match to TRBD1. This CDR3 is built from 17 residues. Germline loops: CDR1 SQVTM, CDR2 ANQGSEA. Unmatched junction bases numbered 15, after V lost 7 bases and J lost 0 bases. The CDR3 sequence is CSGSGQPTSSSYNEQFF. CDR3 nucleotides: TGCAGCGGGTCGGGACAGCCAACCTCTAGCTCCTACAATGAGCAGTTCTTC.

The chain joins TRBV6-5 to TRBJ2-1; 10 bases map to TRBD2. Germline V lookup: CDR1 MNHEY, CDR2 SVGAGI. V lost 2 bases to trimming and J lost 6 bases; unmatched junction nucleotides: 4. CDR3 length: 15 residues. CDR3 loop: CASSYTSGTRNEQFF. DNA of the CDR3: TGTGCCAGCAGTTACACTAGCGGGACCCGCAATGAGCAGTTCTTC.

This chain uses TRBV9 with TRBJ2-5; a possible D gene is TRBD2 (6 bases). The germline gives CDR1 SGDLS, CDR2 YYNGEE. Trimming took off 0 bases at V and 4 bases at J, with 13 bases between the two ends. The length of the CDR3 is 15 residues. The CDR3: CASSVVGGIGETQYF. CDR3 DNA sequence: TGTGCCAGCAGCGTAGTCGGAGGGATCGGAGAGACCCAGTACTTC.

This chain connects TRBV6-1 to TRBJ2-1; TRBD2 aligns across 8 bases. This CDR3 spans 15 amino acids. The V and J ends lost 0 bases and 7 bases, in that order; junction bases with no gene match: 5. Looked up from germline, CDR1 is MNHNS and CDR2 is SASEGT. Here the CDR3 reads CASSEAAGGRNEQFF. CDR3 coding DNA: TGTGCCAGCAGTGAAGCGGCGGGCGGGAGGAATGAGCAGTTCTTC.

J is TRBJ2-7 and V is TRBV4-1, with D maybe TRBD2 (5 bases). V dropped 6 bases and J dropped 5 bases, with 14 bases sitting between them. The CDR3 length is 13 residues. Germline values: CDR1 MGHRA, CDR2 YSYEKL. CDR3 nucleotide sequence: TGCGCCAGCAGTCCAGAGGGAACGAACGAGCAGTACTTC. Amino acid sequence: CASSPEGTNEQYF.

CDR3 coding DNA: TGTGCCTCCTGGGGACAGGGGAACACTGAAGCTTTCTTT. Translation: CASWGQGNTEAFF. The rearrangement joins TRBV30 to TRBJ1-1; TRBD1 aligns across 9 bases. With V trimmed by 7 bases and J by 1 base, 4 bases remained unmatched. Germline assignment: CDR1 GTSNPN and CDR2 SVGIG (reference sequence). The CDR3 extends over 13 amino acids.

The chain couples TRBV4-3 to TRBJ2-7; D call uncertain. Germline-derived CDR1 and CDR2 are LGHNA and YSLEER. Deletions cut 0 bases from V and 0 bases from J, with 9 bases between. This CDR3 contains 15 residues. The CDR3 sequence is CASSQDQYTSYEQYF. DNA of the CDR3: TGCGCCAGCAGCCAAGATCAATACACCTCCTACGAGCAGTACTTC.

The rearrangement links TRBV7-6 to TRBJ1-5; 8 bases line up with TRBD1. The CDR3 spans 14 residues. Germline V gene sequence: CDR1 SGHVS, CDR2 FNYEAQ. The V and J ends lost 5 bases and 7 bases, in that order; junction bases with no gene match: 7. This CDR3 reads CASSLDRGGQPQHF. The CDR3 nucleotides are TGTGCCAGCAGCCTAGACAGGGGTGGGCAGCCCCAGCATTTT.

This chain uses TRBV4-1 with TRBJ2-3; D call uncertain. The V end was cut by 2 bases, the J end by 4 bases, with 7 bases between. The CDR3 sequence is 13 residues long. The germline V gene has CDR1 MGHRA and CDR2 YSYEKL. The CDR3, as DNA: TGCGCCAGCAGCCAACTAGACTCAGATACGCAGTATTTT. This translates into CASSQLDSDTQYF.

The rearrangement joins TRBV27 to TRBJ1-1; tentative D call: TRBD1 (5 bases). The CDR3 has 14 amino acids. Germline CDR1 MNHEY, CDR2 SMNVEV (reference sequence). V was pared by 4 bases and J by 3 bases, with 12 bases between. CDR3 loop: CASSSYDRYTEAFF. CDR3 nucleotides: TGTGCCAGCAGTTCCTACGACAGATACACTGAAGCTTTCTTT.

This chain joins TRBV27 and TRBJ1-5; D ambiguous. The germline V gene encodes CDR1 MNHEY and CDR2 SMNVEV (reference sequence). This CDR3 is 13 amino acids long. Trimming took 5 bases from V and 7 from J, leaving 12 bases between them. The CDR3 DNA sequence: TGTGCCAGCAGTCAAGTTCCACAGCAGCCCCAGCATTTT. This translates into CASSQVPQQPQHF.

The V gene is TRBV18, the J gene TRBJ2-5, with 8 bases identical to TRBD1. The CDR3 is made up of 14 amino acids. V lost 6 bases, J lost 2 bases, and 5 bases stayed unmatched. Germline-derived CDR1 and CDR2 are KGHSH and LQKENI. DNA of the CDR3: TGTGCCAGCTCGGATGGGACAGGACAAGAGACCCAGTACTTC. Encoded protein: CASSDGTGQETQYF.

The chain links TRBV7-9 to TRBJ1-1, with a weak D call TRBD1 (5 bases). The germline CDR1 and CDR2 sequences are SEHNR and FQNEAQ (reference sequence). The V and J ends lost 5 bases and 7 bases respectively, with 8 bases between them. The CDR3 length is 11 residues. CDR3 DNA sequence: TGTGCCAGCAGCCAAGACAGTGAAGCTTTCTTT. Its translation is CASSQDSEAFF. The entire variable domain, with the rest obtained from reference TRBV7-9 and TRBJ1-1, is as follows: DTGVSQNPRHKITKRGQNVTFRCDPISEHNRLYWYRQTLGQGPEFLTYFQNEAQLEKSRLLSDRFSAERPKGSFSTLEIQRTEQGDSAMYLCASSQDSEAFFGQGTRLTVV.

This clone appeared a single time. This chain joins TRBV4-3 and TRBJ1-2; D possibly corresponds to TRBD1 (5 bases). The CDR3 is made up of 13 amino acids. Trimming shortened V by 1 base and J by 8 bases, and 11 bases separated the two germline ends. Germline-derived CDR1 and CDR2 are LGHNA and YSLEER. The CDR3 coding sequence is TGCGCCAGCAGCCAAGGTCCGGGGGAAGGCTACACCTTC. Protein product: CASSQGPGEGYTF.

This sequence joins TRBV7-9 and TRBJ2-7; 11 bases fit TRBD1. V dropped 4 bases and J dropped 5; count of bases not matched to a gene: 10. This CDR3 has 16 amino acids. Looked up from germline, CDR1 is SEHNR and CDR2 is FQNEAQ (reference sequence). The CDR3 sequence: CASSSTAGQGDHEQYF. The CDR3 DNA is TGTGCCAGCAGCTCAACCGCGGGACAGGGGGACCACGAGCAGTACTTC.

V gene TRBV11-2 combines with J gene TRBJ2-1; D remains ambiguous. V lost 0 bases and J lost 15, with 15 bases in between. Germline V gene lookup returns CDR1 SGHAT and CDR2 FQNNGV. The length of the CDR3 is 13 residues. CDR3 sequence: CASSLDALNPRFF. In DNA form, the CDR3 reads TGTGCCAGCAGCTTAGATGCTCTAAACCCGCGGTTCTTC. Variable domain in full (rest from reference TRBV11-2 and TRBJ2-1): EAGVAQSPRYKIIEKRQSVAFWCNPISGHATLYWYQQILGQGPKLLIQFQNNGVVDDSQLPKDRFSAERLKGVDSTLKIQPAKLEDSAVYLCASSLDALNPRFFGPGTRLTVL.

This chain connects TRBV9 to TRBJ2-1; 10 bases map to TRBD2. CDR3 length: 16 amino acids. Germline assignment: CDR1 SGDLS and CDR2 YYNGEE. Trimming removed 2 bases from V and 0 bases from J; junction bases left unmatched: 2. The chain's CDR3 is CASSVGLASSYNEQFF. The CDR3 region has the DNA TGTGCCAGCAGCGTGGGACTAGCGTCCTCCTACAATGAGCAGTTCTTC. Full variable domain (remainder filled in from reference TRBV9 and TRBJ2-1): DSGVTQTPKHLITATGQRVTLRCSPRSGDLSVYWYQQSLDQGLQFLIQYYNGEERAKGNILERFSAQQFPDLHSELNLSSLELGDSALYFCASSVGLASSYNEQFFGPGTRLTVL.

The J gene is TRBJ1-2, the V gene TRBV29-1; TRBD1 aligns across 8 bases. The J segment lost 0 bases and the V segment lost 7 bases, leaving 4 bases of the junction unmatched. Per the germline V gene, CDR1 is SQVTM and CDR2 is ANQGSEA. CDR3 size: 13 residues. Here the CDR3 DNA reads TGCAGCGCTTGGACAGGGTCTAACTATGGCTACACCTTC. It is translated as CSAWTGSNYGYTF.

The CDR3 DNA reads TGTGCCAGCAGCTTAGATCGGAACACCGGGGAGCTGTTTTTT. This translates into CASSLDRNTGELFF. The rearrangement links TRBV7-6 to TRBJ2-2; D not resolved. Trimming stripped 1 base from V and 1 base from J, with 4 bases between. The CDR3 is 14 residues long. Per the germline V gene, CDR1 is SGHVS and CDR2 is FNYEAQ.

V and J are TRBV6-6 and TRBJ2-1; D remains ambiguous. Trimming removed 2 bases from V and 7 bases from J, with 6 bases in between. From germline, CDR1 is MNHNY and CDR2 SVGAGI (reference sequence). This CDR3 has 12 amino acids. The CDR3 nucleotides read TGTGCCAGCAGTTACGTGAGGAATGAGCAGTTCTTC. Amino acid sequence: CASSYVRNEQFF.

V usage is TRBV5-4 and J usage is TRBJ2-3; 12 bases align to TRBD1. The CDR3 extends over 17 amino acids. CDR1 and CDR2 from the germline V gene are SGHNT and YYREEE (reference sequence). Trimming took 1 base from V and 3 from J; bases not matched to a gene: 6. The CDR3 coding sequence is TGTGCCAGCAGCTTGACCGGGACAGGGGGCCGGACAGATACGCAGTATTTT. Its translation is CASSLTGTGGRTDTQYF.

This sequence joins TRBV6-6 and TRBJ2-5; the D gene is possibly TRBD1 (6 bases). Looked up from germline, CDR1 is MNHNY and CDR2 is SVGAGI (reference sequence). This CDR3 is 16 amino acids long. Between the trimmed V and J ends, which lost 2 bases and 1 base, there was a span of 14 bases. This CDR3 reads CASSYPYRDTQETQYF. CDR3 bases: TGTGCCAGCAGTTACCCGTACCGGGACACCCAAGAGACCCAGTACTTC.

Written as DNA, the CDR3 is TGTGCCAGCAGATCTCCTTCTAGCGGGGTCACCGGGGAGCTGTTTTTT. The encoded protein is CASRSPSSGVTGELFF. The chain recombines TRBV27 with TRBJ2-2, with TRBD2 identical over 9 bases. V trimming: 6 bases; J trimming: 4 bases; junction bases outside the gene matches: 9. This CDR3 is 16 amino acids long. In germline, CDR1 is MNHEY, CDR2 SMNVEV (reference sequence).

This rearrangement joins TRBV10-3 to TRBJ1-1; 8 bases map to TRBD1. Germline V gene lookup returns CDR1 ENHRY and CDR2 SYGVKD. V shed 4 bases, J shed 8 bases, and the junction held 9 bases outside the gene matches. CDR3 length: 14 residues. CDR3 sequence reads: CAISGRTGTEEAFF. The CDR3 bases are TGTGCCATCAGTGGAAGGACAGGGACTGAGGAAGCTTTCTTT.

The chain has TRBV7-9 and TRBJ2-1; 8 bases match TRBD1. This CDR3 spans 15 amino acids. In germline, CDR1 is SEHNR, CDR2 FQNEAQ (reference sequence). The J segment lost 7 bases and the V segment lost 1 base, leaving 6 bases of the junction unmatched. CDR3 in DNA: TGTGCCAGCAGCTTAGGTGGGACAGGTGAAAATGAGCAGTTCTTC. Its protein product is CASSLGGTGENEQFF.

The gene calls are TRBV9 and TRBJ2-7, with D possibly TRBD2 on 7 matching bases. In germline, CDR1 is SGDLS, CDR2 YYNGEE. The CDR3 totals 15 residues. The V gene lost 0 bases and the J gene lost 3 bases, with 13 bases spanning the gap. CDR3 amino acids: CASSVGGGVFYEQYF. The CDR3 region has the DNA TGTGCCAGCAGCGTAGGAGGGGGGGTCTTCTACGAGCAGTACTTC.

The V and J genes are TRBV7-6 and TRBJ1-1; weak D call: TRBD1 (5 bases). CDR3 size: 14 residues. CDR1 is SGHVS, CDR2 FNYEAQ, per germline. Trimming shortened V by 1 base and J by 1 base, and 7 bases separated the two germline ends. CDR3 nucleotide sequence: TGTGCCAGCAGCTTAGAACAGGCGAACACTGAAGCTTTCTTT. Its translation is CASSLEQANTEAFF.

V is TRBV10-2 and J is TRBJ2-1, with D unresolved. Per the germline V gene, CDR1 is WSHSY and CDR2 is SAAADI. This CDR3 contains 12 residues. V lost 7 bases and J 10 bases, leaving 14 bases between the germline ends. For the CDR3, the DNA is TGCGCCAGCACCCAACGAGGTGGAGAGCAGTTCTTC. As protein: CASTQRGGEQFF.